One and the same sample provided the 29 T cell receptor beta chains below, sequenced in a study of response to subunit inactivated influenza vaccine. TCRdb itself ran the RT-PCR reads through MiXCR, one entry per CDR3 protein. The data hold more than 400,000 distinct CDR3 sequences, with under 8.5% observed a single time. This specimen was PBMCs from blood, taken roughly 24 months after vaccination. These receptors were collected from a man aged 50-75 years who received an inactivated influenza vaccine.

This clonotype was found a few times. The V and J genes are TRBV24-1 and TRBJ2-1, with TRBD1 matching over 8 bases. J lost 3 bases, V lost 4 bases, and 7 bases had no gene match. From germline, CDR1 is KGHDR and CDR2 SFDVKD. The CDR3 loop spans 16 amino acids. The chain's CDR3 is CATSDRTGRLYNEQFF. The CDR3 DNA is TGTGCCACCAGTGACCGGACAGGGCGTCTCTACAATGAGCAGTTCTTC.

This clonotype was counted between two and nine times. The rearrangement uses TRBV20-1 and TRBJ2-3; D is undetermined. Looked up from germline, CDR1 is DFQATT and CDR2 is SNEGSKA (reference sequence). CDR3 size: 13 residues. V gave up 3 bases and J gave up 3 bases, with 10 bases separating them. DNA for the CDR3: TGCAGTGCTAGGGGCCCGAGGACAGATACGCAGTATTTT. Translating it yields CSARGPRTDTQYF.

V usage is TRBV7-8 and J usage is TRBJ2-7, with TRBD1 identical over 7 bases. V lost 4 bases and J lost 4; bases outside the gene matches: 4. Germline V gene data show CDR1 as SGHVS and CDR2 as FQNEAQ. This CDR3 contains 13 residues. The CDR3 bases are TGTGCCAGCAGCTGGGACAGCCTATACGAGCAGTACTTC. It codes for CASSWDSLYEQYF.

This rearrangement joins TRBV12-3 or TRBV12-4 to TRBJ2-5; possible D gene TRBD2, 5 bases. This CDR3 has 13 residues. Trimming removed 3 bases at V and 3 bases at J, with 8 bases between. CDR3 coding DNA: TGTGCCAGCAGTTTTACGCGGGAAGAGACCCAGTACTTC. It specifies CASSFTREETQYF.

In its sample, this clonotype was seen a few times. This chain joins TRBV5-1 and TRBJ1-6; the match to TRBD1 covers 7 bases. Germline assignment: CDR1 SGHRS and CDR2 YFSETQ. CDR3 size: 14 residues. V gave up 4 bases and J gave up 9 bases; unmatched junction bases: 7. The CDR3 DNA follows: TGCGCCAGCAGCCCCCAGGGGGTCGCTTCACCCCTCCACTTT. Its protein is CASSPQGVASPLHF.

The chain combines TRBV7-9 with TRBJ2-1; 8 nucleotides line up with TRBD1. This CDR3 is 15 amino acids long. With 5 bases clipped from V and 7 bases from J, the junction kept 10 bases outside the gene matches. The V gene's germline CDR1 is SEHNR and CDR2 FQNEAQ (reference sequence). Written as DNA, the CDR3 is TGTGCCAGCAGCCCATCCGGGACAGGCACAAATGAGCAGTTCTTC. It encodes CASSPSGTGTNEQFF.

This clonotype was found a few times. The V call is TRBV11-2, the J call TRBJ2-2, with TRBD1 matching over 7 bases. V dropped 0 bases and J dropped 3; count of bases not matched to a gene: 16. The CDR3 extends over 20 amino acids. Per germline, CDR1 SGHAT and CDR2 FQNNGV. The CDR3 bases are TGTGCCAGCAGCTTAGATTGGGCTACGACAGGGTTCGGGGACACCGGGGAGCTGTTTTTT. This sequence encodes CASSLDWATTGFGDTGELFF.

This clonotype has just a few counts. The CDR3 spells CASSLLGGAYNEQFF. The CDR3 DNA reads as TGTGCCAGCAGCTTACTAGGAGGGGCCTACAATGAGCAGTTCTTC. V and J are TRBV7-8 and TRBJ2-1; tentatively, D is TRBD2 (6 bases). This CDR3 comprises 15 residues. Trimming took 2 bases from V and 2 from J, leaving 10 bases between them. CDR1 is SGHVS and CDR2 is FQNEAQ in the germline V gene.

This clonotype came up many times. The chain links TRBV7-2 to TRBJ2-3; tentatively, D is TRBD1 (5 bases). Germline V gene sequence: CDR1 SGHTA, CDR2 FQGNSA. The V and J ends lost 5 bases and 6 bases respectively, with 12 bases between them. The CDR3 runs 13 residues. CDR3 residues: CASSASGLDTQYF. In DNA, the CDR3 is TGTGCCAGCAGCGCCTCAGGGTTGGATACGCAGTATTTT. Complete variable domain (other parts from reference TRBV7-2 and TRBJ2-3): GAGVSQSPSNKVTEKGKDVELRCDPISGHTALYWYRQSLGQGLEFLIYFQGNSAPDKSGLPSDRFSAERTGGSVSTLTIQRTQQEDSAVYLCASSASGLDTQYFGPGTRLTVL.

This clonotype occurred a few times. The chain joins TRBV20-1 to TRBJ2-4; TRBD2 aligns across 7 bases. J gave up 9 bases and V 0 bases, and 8 bases lay outside the gene matches. The CDR3 is made up of 14 amino acids. Germline CDR1 is DFQATT and CDR2 is SNEGSKA (reference sequence). In nucleotides, the CDR3 is TGCAGTGCTAGAGATCTGGGGGGGACGGCCATTCAGTACTTC. Its protein product is CSARDLGGTAIQYF.

This clonotype was counted ten times or more. The chain has TRBV6-1 and TRBJ1-6, with D unresolved. CDR3 length: 15 amino acids. Germline V lookup: CDR1 MNHNS, CDR2 SASEGT. Trimming left V 5 bases short and J 3 bases short, with 11 bases between. The CDR3: CASSPPKNYNSPLHF. In DNA form, the CDR3 reads TGTGCCAGCAGTCCACCGAAGAACTATAATTCACCCCTCCACTTT.

The V call is TRBV4-3, the J call TRBJ2-3; the D is unclear. The V end lost 8 bases, the J end lost 2 bases, and 11 bases lay between the germline ends. The CDR3 is made up of 13 amino acids. CDR1 LGHNA and CDR2 YSLEER come from the germline V gene. CDR3 loop: CASAPVVTDTQYF. CDR3 bases: TGCGCCAGCGCCCCTGTGGTCACAGATACGCAGTATTTT.

The chain has TRBV29-1 and TRBJ2-1; D gene unclear. Trimming cost V 8 bases and J 0 bases, with 14 bases left between them. Germline CDR1 is SQVTM and CDR2 is ANQGSEA. The CDR3 extends over 14 amino acids. The CDR3 protein is CSFRGGSSYNEQFF. CDR3 coding DNA: TGCAGCTTTCGTGGCGGCAGCTCCTACAATGAGCAGTTCTTC.

V gene TRBV25-1 combines with J gene TRBJ2-4; TRBD2 is a possible D gene (5 bases). In germline, CDR1 is MGHDK, CDR2 SYGVNS. This CDR3 has 13 residues. V was pared by 8 bases and J by 9 bases, with 17 bases between. CDR3: CASGPDARGIQYF. DNA for the CDR3: TGTGCCAGCGGACCCGACGCCCGGGGCATTCAGTACTTC.

Only a few counts were recorded for this clonotype. This chain connects TRBV7-2 to TRBJ2-7; tentative D call: TRBD1 (5 bases). V lost 0 bases and J lost 2, with 14 bases in between. This CDR3 has 16 residues. Germline assignment: CDR1 SGHTA and CDR2 FQGNSA. The CDR3 protein is CASSLAWGQETYEQYF. In DNA, the CDR3 is TGTGCCAGCAGCTTAGCGTGGGGCCAGGAGACCTACGAGCAGTACTTC.

The chain recombines TRBV27 with TRBJ2-3, with D possibly matching TRBD2 (6 bases). The germline V gene has CDR1 MNHEY and CDR2 SMNVEV (reference sequence). The CDR3 covers 16 residues. V gave up 5 bases and J gave up 1 base, with 16 bases separating them. The CDR3 DNA follows: TGTGCCAGCAGTAAATATCTAGCGCGGGGCACAGATACGCAGTATTTT. Translated: CASSKYLARGTDTQYF.

This clonotype showed up just a few times. J is TRBJ2-3 and V is TRBV3-1; tentatively, D is TRBD1 (6 bases). This CDR3 contains 15 residues. Germline CDR1 and CDR2: LGHDT and YNNKEL (reference sequence). The germline V and J ends were trimmed by 0 bases and 9 bases, with 16 bases remaining between them. CDR3 amino acids: CASSQDLRTDQTQYF. The CDR3 nucleotides read TGTGCCAGCAGCCAAGATCTAAGGACAGATCAAACGCAGTATTTT.

This clonotype was counted ten times or more. J is TRBJ1-2 and V is TRBV7-9; D remains ambiguous. Per germline, CDR1 SEHNR and CDR2 FQNEAQ (reference sequence). V lost 5 bases and J lost 2, with 6 bases in between. The CDR3 has 12 residues. The CDR3 loop is CASSGDNYGYTF. Here the CDR3 DNA reads TGTGCCAGCAGCGGAGACAACTATGGCTACACCTTC.

V gene TRBV28 combines with J gene TRBJ2-5; 7 nucleotides line up with TRBD2. Germline lookup yields CDR1 MDHEN and CDR2 SYDVKM. Trimming took 1 base from V and 2 from J; bases not matched to a gene: 7. The CDR3 runs 16 residues. CDR3 loop: CASSLYGEGTQETQYF. The DNA of the CDR3 is TGTGCCAGCAGTTTATATGGGGAGGGAACACAAGAGACCCAGTACTTC.

J is TRBJ1-5 and V is TRBV4-3, with 11 bases fitting TRBD1. This CDR3 region has 16 residues. CDR1 is LGHNA, CDR2 YSLEER, per germline. The junction had 14 bases not matched to a gene; V was cut back by 6 bases and J by 10 bases. In DNA, the CDR3 is TGCGCCAGCAGGCAAACTACCGGGACAGGGGGACACCCCCAGCATTTT. This gives the protein CASRQTTGTGGHPQHF.

This clonotype was seen more than once but under ten times. The chain is built from TRBV5-1 and TRBJ1-6; maybe TRBD1 (6 bases). This CDR3 spans 18 amino acids. Germline V gene lookup returns CDR1 SGHRS and CDR2 YFSETQ. The V and J ends lost 4 bases and 10 bases respectively, with 27 bases between them. CDR3 DNA: TGCGCCAGCAGCCTGGTCCAAGGGACACTTCGTGGAAGCTCACCCCTCCACTTT. Amino acid sequence: CASSLVQGTLRGSSPLHF.

The chain couples TRBV14 to TRBJ2-3; weak D call: TRBD1 (5 bases). Deletions cut 5 bases from V and 1 base from J, with 10 bases between. Germline CDR1 is SGHDN and CDR2 is FVKESK. This CDR3 comprises 14 residues. The CDR3 spells CASSNRTRTDTQYF. CDR3 sequence (DNA): TGTGCCAGCAGCAATAGGACACGCACAGATACGCAGTATTTT.

The V call is TRBV12-3 or TRBV12-4, the J call TRBJ1-1; no firm D call. The CDR3 loop spans 14 amino acids. Trimming removed 3 bases from V and 1 base from J, with 9 bases in between. CDR3 coding DNA: TGTGCCAGCAGTTTTAGGGAGGCGAACACTGAAGCTTTCTTT. Amino acid sequence: CASSFREANTEAFF.

This clonotype has a handful of counts. This chain links TRBV12-3 or TRBV12-4 with TRBJ2-2; D is tentatively TRBD1 or TRBD2 (5 bases each). CDR3 length: 14 amino acids. Trimming cost V 6 bases and J 5 bases, with 13 bases left between them. DNA for the CDR3: TGTGCCAGCAGATATCCCGGGGCTACCGGGGAGCTGTTTTTT. It translates to CASRYPGATGELFF.

V is TRBV29-1 and J is TRBJ2-1; tentative D call: TRBD1 (7 bases). Trimming cost V 6 bases and J 9 bases, with 18 bases left between them. This CDR3 is built from 13 residues. CDR1 is SQVTM, CDR2 ANQGSEA, per germline. DNA for the CDR3: TGCAGCGTGACAGGGAGGTTCCTCGGTGAGCAGTTCTTC. Translation: CSVTGRFLGEQFF.

This clonotype has more than one count but fewer than ten. J is TRBJ2-7 and V is TRBV7-2; D may match TRBD1 or TRBD2 (5 bases each). Germline lookup yields CDR1 SGHTA and CDR2 FQGNSA. This CDR3 has 14 residues. V lost 1 base, J lost 3 bases, and 10 bases lay in between. The CDR3: CASSLGGPNYEQYF. DNA for the CDR3: TGTGCCAGCAGCTTAGGGGGACCGAACTACGAGCAGTACTTC.

This clonotype turned up a few times. The chain uses TRBV6-1 and TRBJ1-2, with D uncertain. The germline CDR1 and CDR2 sequences are MNHNS and SASEGT. This CDR3 is built from 13 residues. V was shortened by 8 bases and J by 6 bases, with 16 bases between the two germline ends. CDR3 nucleotide sequence: TGTGCCAGCCTCTCCGAGTCTAAGGATGGCTACACCTTC. Translated: CASLSESKDGYTF.

In this sample, this clonotype turned up a few times. The chain employs TRBV12-3 or TRBV12-4 and TRBJ2-7; 7 positions match TRBD1. The CDR3 has 13 amino acids. The V segment lost 8 bases and the J segment 7 bases; nucleotides outside the gene matches: 11. CDR3 in amino acids: CASSGRQGGEQYF. In nucleotides, the CDR3 is TGTGCCAGCTCCGGCCGACAGGGTGGGGAGCAGTACTTC.

V usage is TRBV4-3 and J usage is TRBJ2-1; D may match TRBD1 or TRBD2 (5 bases each). From germline, CDR1 is LGHNA and CDR2 YSLEER. Trimming took off 0 bases at V and 4 bases at J, with 10 bases between the two ends. This CDR3 is built from 15 residues. The CDR3 here is CASSQEGTYYNEQFF. Written as DNA, the CDR3 is TGCGCCAGCAGCCAAGAAGGGACGTATTACAATGAGCAGTTCTTC.